Given below is one TCR beta chain in context. What it binds is unknown. This sample was taken from a study of graft-versus-host responses after intestinal transplantation. About the study: Transplant recipients had multivisceral, liver-intestinal, or isolated intestinal grafts. Once they had received anti-thymocyte globulin induction, all recipients took tacrolimus and steroids for 2 to 4 years. Overall study findings and caveats: Declines in HvG clones occurring early post-transplant were associated with peak circulating GvH clone levels. GvH clonotypes were identified within recipient marrow, with a subset emerging first in ileum or blood.

TCRdb's table, derived via immunoSEQ multiplex PCR, lists solely in-frame clones and lacks some. The sample shows 78,000 or so clones, over 75% of them seen only once. The CDR3 spans 15 residues. Trimming took 1 base from V and 6 from J, leaving 12 bases between them. The germline V gene has CDR1 MNHNS and CDR2 SASEGT. The sample in question was unstimulated CD8+ T cells sorted from spleen or lymph node cells, obtained before transplant. This chain uses TRBV6-1 with TRBJ1-4; tentative D call: TRBD1 (5 bases). The clonotype originates from a human donor who was the organ donor for an intestinal transplant. CDR3 sequence reads: CASSEGGGEDEKLFF. CDR3 in DNA: TGTGCCAGCAGTGAAGGCGGGGGGGAGGATGAAAAACTGTTTTTT.